The sequence of this T cell receptor (beta chain) was determined in a study of cytomegalovirus exposure and HLA in healthy donors. Data came from immunoSEQ multiplex PCR; TCRdb stores just in-frame clones and leaves some out. This table has about 160,000 clones, 86% appearing once. The V and J ends lost 4 bases and 1 base respectively, with 17 bases between them. The CDR3 is 16 residues long. Germline CDR1 and CDR2: KGHSH and LQKENI. This TCR derives from a woman aged 30 to 39 in good health and CMV-seronegative. The gene calls are TRBV18 and TRBJ2-7; D remains unclear. Sequencing was carried out using PBMCs. This CDR3 reads CASSLGFGSDSYEQYF. The CDR3, as DNA: TGTGCCAGCTCACTGGGGTTTGGTTCCGATTCCTACGAGCAGTACTTC.